This TCR beta chain appears in the sequencing data of a study of human T cells and chemical hapten exposure. CDR1 DFQATT and CDR2 SNEGSKA come from the germline V gene (reference sequence). Germline trimming cut 5 bases from V and 5 bases from J; bases unmatched to any gene: 4. This CDR3 is built from 13 residues. Time point noted: pre-sensitization, week 0. Described treatment: therapeutic diphenylcyclopropenone sensitization with weekly scalp DPC. This clonotype was recorded a few times. One entry per CDR3 protein results from TCRdb running MiXCR on the RACE reads. Among about 260,000 distinct CDR3 sequences, about 8.1% were seen once, and the ten largest hold approximately 2.3%.

Material: whole blood, obtained in connection with sensitization to the hapten diphenylcyclopropenone (DPC). This receptor was taken from a woman aged 40 to 49 with alopecia areata. Some clones in this sample may be carry-over from other donors' samples. The chain links TRBV20-1 to TRBJ2-4, with 9 bases that match TRBD1. The CDR3 DNA reads TGCAGTGCTCCCCGGACAGGGGAAAACATTCAGTACTTC. This codes for CSAPRTGENIQYF.